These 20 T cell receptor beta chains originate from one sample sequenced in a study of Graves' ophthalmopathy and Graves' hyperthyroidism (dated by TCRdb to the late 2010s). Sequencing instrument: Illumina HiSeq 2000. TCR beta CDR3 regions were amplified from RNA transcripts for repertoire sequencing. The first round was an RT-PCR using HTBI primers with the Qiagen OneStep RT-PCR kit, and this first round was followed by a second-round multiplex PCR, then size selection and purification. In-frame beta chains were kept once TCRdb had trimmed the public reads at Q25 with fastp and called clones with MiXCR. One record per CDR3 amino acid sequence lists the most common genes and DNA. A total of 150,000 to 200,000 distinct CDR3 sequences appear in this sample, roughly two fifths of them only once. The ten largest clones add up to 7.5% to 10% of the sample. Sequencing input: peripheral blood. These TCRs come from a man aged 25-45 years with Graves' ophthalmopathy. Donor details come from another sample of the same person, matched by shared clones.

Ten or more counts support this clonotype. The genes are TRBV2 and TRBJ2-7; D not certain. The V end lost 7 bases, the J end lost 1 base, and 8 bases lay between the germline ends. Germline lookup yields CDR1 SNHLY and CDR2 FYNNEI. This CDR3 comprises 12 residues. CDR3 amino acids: CASTLISYEQYF. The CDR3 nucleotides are TGTGCCAGCACTCTCATTTCCTACGAGCAGTACTTC.

CDR3 nucleotides: TGTGCCAGCAGTTACTCCCAGGGTTCTTATGGCTACACCTTC. As protein: CASSYSQGSYGYTF. The V gene is TRBV27, the J gene TRBJ1-2; D is possibly TRBD1 (5 bases). CDR1 is MNHEY, CDR2 SMNVEV, per germline (reference sequence). The CDR3 is 14 amino acids. The V end was cut by 4 bases, the J end by 5 bases, with 14 bases between.

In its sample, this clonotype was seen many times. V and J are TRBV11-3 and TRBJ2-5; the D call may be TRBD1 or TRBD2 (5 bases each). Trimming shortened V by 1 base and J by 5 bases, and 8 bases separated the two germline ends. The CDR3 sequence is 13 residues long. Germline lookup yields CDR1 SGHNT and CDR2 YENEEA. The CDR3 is CASSLVEGETQYF. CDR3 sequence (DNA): TGTGCCAGCAGCTTAGTAGAGGGGGAGACCCAGTACTTC.

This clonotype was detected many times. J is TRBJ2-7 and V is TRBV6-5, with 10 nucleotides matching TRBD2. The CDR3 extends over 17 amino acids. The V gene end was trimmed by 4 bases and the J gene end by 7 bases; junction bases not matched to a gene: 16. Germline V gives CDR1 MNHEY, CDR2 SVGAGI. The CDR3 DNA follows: TGTGCCAGCAGTTCACACCCCGGACTAGCGGAGAAGAAGGAGCAGTACTTC. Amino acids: CASSSHPGLAEKKEQYF.

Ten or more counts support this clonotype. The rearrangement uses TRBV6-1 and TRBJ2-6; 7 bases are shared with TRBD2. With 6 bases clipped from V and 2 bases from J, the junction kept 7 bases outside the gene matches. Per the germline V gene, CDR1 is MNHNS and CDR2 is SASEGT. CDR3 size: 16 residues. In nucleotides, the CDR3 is TGTGCCAGCAGGCCGAGCGGGACGGCTGGGGCCAACGTCCTGACTTTC. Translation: CASRPSGTAGANVLTF.

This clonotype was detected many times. The CDR3 is CASSPATGDFTEAFF. The CDR3 DNA reads as TGCGCCAGCAGCCCTGCGACAGGGGATTTCACTGAAGCTTTCTTT. The chain recombines TRBV4-1 with TRBJ1-1; 8 positions agree with TRBD1. Germline-derived CDR1 and CDR2 are MGHRA and YSYEKL. The trim removed 4 bases at V and 4 bases at J, leaving 8 bases unmatched. The CDR3 runs to 15 residues.

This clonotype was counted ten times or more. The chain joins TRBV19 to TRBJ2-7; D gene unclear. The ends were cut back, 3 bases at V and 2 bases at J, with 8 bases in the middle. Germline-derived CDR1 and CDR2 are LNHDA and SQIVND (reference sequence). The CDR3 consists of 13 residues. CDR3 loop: CASSMADTYEQYF. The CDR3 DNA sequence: TGTGCCAGTAGTATGGCGGATACCTACGAGCAGTACTTC.

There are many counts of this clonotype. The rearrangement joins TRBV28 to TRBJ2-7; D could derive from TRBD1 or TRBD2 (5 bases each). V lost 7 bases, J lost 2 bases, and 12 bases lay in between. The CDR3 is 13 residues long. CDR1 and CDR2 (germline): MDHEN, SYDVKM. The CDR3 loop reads CASTWDQTYEQYF. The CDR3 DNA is TGTGCCAGCACTTGGGACCAGACCTACGAGCAGTACTTC.

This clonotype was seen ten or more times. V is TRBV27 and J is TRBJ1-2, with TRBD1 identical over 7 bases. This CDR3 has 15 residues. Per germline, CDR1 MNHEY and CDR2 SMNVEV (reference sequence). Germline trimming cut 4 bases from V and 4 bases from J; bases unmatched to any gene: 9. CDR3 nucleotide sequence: TGTGCCAGCAGTTCCTCTCTTAGGGGGCTCTATGGCTACACCTTC. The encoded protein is CASSSSLRGLYGYTF.

The CDR3 DNA is TGCAGTGCTAGGACGCAGGGGGCCCAGTACTTC. Translating gives CSARTQGAQYF. The rearrangement uses TRBV20-1 and TRBJ2-5; 7 bases are shared with TRBD1. This CDR3 has 11 residues. Germline loops: CDR1 DFQATT, CDR2 SNEGSKA (reference sequence). V dropped 3 bases and J dropped 9; count of bases not matched to a gene: 4.

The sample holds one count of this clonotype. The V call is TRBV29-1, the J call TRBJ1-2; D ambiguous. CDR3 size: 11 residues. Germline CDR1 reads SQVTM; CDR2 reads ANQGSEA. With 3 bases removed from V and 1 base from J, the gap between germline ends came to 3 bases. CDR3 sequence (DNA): TGCAGCGTTGATAATAACTATGGCTACACCTTC. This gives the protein CSVDNNYGYTF.

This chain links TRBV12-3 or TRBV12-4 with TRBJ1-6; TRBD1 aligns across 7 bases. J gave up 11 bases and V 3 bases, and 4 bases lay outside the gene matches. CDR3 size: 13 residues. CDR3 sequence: CASSFDRVTPLHF. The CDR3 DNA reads TGTGCCAGCAGTTTTGACAGGGTGACACCCCTCCACTTT.

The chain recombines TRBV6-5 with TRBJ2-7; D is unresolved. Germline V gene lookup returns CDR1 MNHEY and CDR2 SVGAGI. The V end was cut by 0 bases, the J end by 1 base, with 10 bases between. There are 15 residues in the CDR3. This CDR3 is CASSYSYPDSYEQYF. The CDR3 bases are TGTGCCAGCAGTTACTCGTACCCTGATTCCTACGAGCAGTACTTC.

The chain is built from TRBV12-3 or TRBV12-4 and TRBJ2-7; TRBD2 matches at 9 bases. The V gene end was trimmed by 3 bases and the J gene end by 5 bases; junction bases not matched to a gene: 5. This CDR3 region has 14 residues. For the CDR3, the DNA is TGTGCCAGCAGTTTCGCGGGAGGGGGCAACGAGCAGTACTTC. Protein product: CASSFAGGGNEQYF.

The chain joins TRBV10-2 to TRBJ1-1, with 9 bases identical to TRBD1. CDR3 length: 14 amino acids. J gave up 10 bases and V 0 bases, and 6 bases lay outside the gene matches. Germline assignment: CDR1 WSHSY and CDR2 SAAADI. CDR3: CASSESGQGGRAFF. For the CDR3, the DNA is TGCGCCAGCAGTGAGTCGGGACAGGGTGGTAGAGCTTTCTTT.

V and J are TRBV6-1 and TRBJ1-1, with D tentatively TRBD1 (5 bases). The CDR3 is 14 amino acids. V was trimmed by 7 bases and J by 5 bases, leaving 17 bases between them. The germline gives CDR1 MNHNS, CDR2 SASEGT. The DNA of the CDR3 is TGTGCCAGCACCCGGCAGGGTCTTGGGACTGAAGCTTTCTTT. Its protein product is CASTRQGLGTEAFF.

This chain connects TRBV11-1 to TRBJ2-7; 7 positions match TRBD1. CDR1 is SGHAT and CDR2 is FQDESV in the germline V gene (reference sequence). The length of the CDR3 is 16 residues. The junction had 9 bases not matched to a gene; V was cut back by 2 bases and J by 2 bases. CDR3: CASSLNRGTATYEQYF. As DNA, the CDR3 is TGTGCCAGCAGCTTAAACAGGGGTACAGCAACCTACGAGCAGTACTTC.

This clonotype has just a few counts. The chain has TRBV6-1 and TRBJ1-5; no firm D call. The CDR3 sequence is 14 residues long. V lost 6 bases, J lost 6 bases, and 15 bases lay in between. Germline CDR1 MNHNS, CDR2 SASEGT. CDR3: CASSPLSGIQPQHF. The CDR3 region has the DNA TGTGCCAGCAGCCCCTTGAGTGGGATTCAGCCCCAGCATTTT.

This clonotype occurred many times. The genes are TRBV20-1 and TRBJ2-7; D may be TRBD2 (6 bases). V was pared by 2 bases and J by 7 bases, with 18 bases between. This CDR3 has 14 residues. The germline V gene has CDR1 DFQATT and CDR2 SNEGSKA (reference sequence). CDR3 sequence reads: CSARLGGGISEQYF. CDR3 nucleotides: TGCAGTGCTAGACTCGGTGGCGGGATAAGTGAGCAGTACTTC.

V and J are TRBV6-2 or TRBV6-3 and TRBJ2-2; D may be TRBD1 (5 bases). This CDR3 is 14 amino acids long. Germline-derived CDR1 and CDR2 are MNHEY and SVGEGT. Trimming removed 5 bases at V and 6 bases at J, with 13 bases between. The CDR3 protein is CASSPSAGSGELFF. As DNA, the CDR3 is TGTGCCAGCAGTCCATCCGCAGGGTCCGGGGAGCTGTTTTTT.